This T cell receptor beta chain was profiled in a study of long-term antiretroviral therapy in people with HIV. Researchers ran immunoSEQ v3.0 at survey level. Sequencing was performed with immunoSEQ multiplex PCR; in TCRdb, only in-frame clones are kept and a portion is missing. The sample consists of 10,000 to 12,000 clones, roughly 80% of them appearing once. Germline CDR1 reads MDHEN; CDR2 reads SYDVKM. This CDR3 is built from 12 residues. With 1 base removed from V and 7 bases from J, the gap between germline ends came to 5 bases. This sequence was found in a man aged 40-49 years with HIV. V is TRBV28 and J is TRBJ1-5, with D unclear. The input for sequencing was unsorted PBMCs, taken 1.2 years after starting antiretroviral therapy. CDR3 DNA: TGTGCCAGCAGTTTATCGGTGCAGCCCCAGCATTTT. This codes for CASSLSVQPQHF.